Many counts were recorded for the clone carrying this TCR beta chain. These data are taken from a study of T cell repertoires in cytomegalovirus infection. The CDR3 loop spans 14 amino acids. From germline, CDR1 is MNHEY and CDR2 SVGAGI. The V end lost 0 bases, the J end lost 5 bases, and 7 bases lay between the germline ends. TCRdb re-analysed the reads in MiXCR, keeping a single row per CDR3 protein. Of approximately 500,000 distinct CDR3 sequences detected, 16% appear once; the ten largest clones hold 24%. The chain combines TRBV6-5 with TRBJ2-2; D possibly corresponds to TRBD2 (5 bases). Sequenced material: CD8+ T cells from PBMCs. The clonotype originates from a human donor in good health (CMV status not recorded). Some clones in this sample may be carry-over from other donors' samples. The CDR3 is CASSYSGETGELFF. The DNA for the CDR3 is TGTGCCAGCAGTTACTCCGGGGAGACCGGGGAGCTGTTTTTT.